What follows are 21 T cell receptor beta chains derived from one specimen sequenced in a study of T cell repertoires in cytomegalovirus infection. TCRdb processed the reads anew with MiXCR; each CDR3 protein has one entry. The data show around 900,000 distinct CDR3 sequences, with 30% to 40% seen just once and over 13% held by the top ten. Their antigens remain unidentified. The specimen was cultured CD8+ T cells from PBMCs, collected from culture after CMV antigen stimulation. These receptors were obtained from a human donor in good health (CMV status not recorded). Some clones in this sample may be carry-over from other donors' samples.

A note on this clonotype: This CDR3 is missing its conserved last phenylalanine or tryptophan, likely due to a read error. V and J are TRBV13 and TRBJ2-3; D unresolved. Germline CDR1 reads PRHDT; CDR2 reads FYEKMQ (reference sequence). V lost 5 bases to trimming and J lost 4 bases, with 22 bases between them. This CDR3 comprises 17 residues. As DNA, the CDR3 is TGTGCCAGCAGCGCACTTTTTTGGAAATCCTTCCCAGATACGCAGTATTCT. Its translation is CASSALFWKSFPDTQYS.

The V gene is TRBV13, the J gene TRBJ2-5; weak D call: TRBD2 (5 bases). V lost 4 bases to trimming and J lost 5 bases, with 17 bases between them. Germline values: CDR1 PRHDT, CDR2 FYEKMQ (reference sequence). The CDR3 has 15 amino acids. CDR3 loop: CASSSPGGERETQYF. DNA for the CDR3: TGTGCCAGCAGCTCCCCCGGAGGTGAGAGGGAGACCCAGTACTTC.

This clonotype has a handful of counts. V and J are TRBV19 and TRBJ1-1; 12 nucleotides match TRBD1. The CDR3 is 15 residues long. Trimming took 6 bases from V and 3 from J; bases not matched to a gene: 5. From germline, CDR1 is LNHDA and CDR2 SQIVND (reference sequence). This chain's CDR3 is CASSWGQGADTEAFF. CDR3 in DNA: TGTGCCAGTAGCTGGGGACAGGGGGCGGACACTGAAGCTTTCTTT.

The chain uses TRBV27 and TRBJ1-4; 9 bases agree with TRBD1. Germline CDR1 MNHEY, CDR2 SMNVEV (reference sequence). The CDR3 contains 13 residues. V shed 7 bases, J shed 8 bases, and the junction held 5 bases outside the gene matches. CDR3 amino acids: CASTRGTGEKLFF. CDR3 coding DNA: TGTGCCAGCACCCGAGGGACAGGGGAAAAACTGTTTTTT. Full variable domain (remainder filled in from reference TRBV27 and TRBJ1-4): EAQVTQNPRYLITVTGKKLTVTCSQNMNHEYMSWYRQDPGLGLRQIYYSMNVEVTDKGDVPEGYKVSRKEKRNFPLILESPSPNQTSLYFCASTRGTGEKLFFGSGTQLSVL.

This sequence joins TRBV18 and TRBJ2-1; D unresolved. Per germline, CDR1 KGHSH and CDR2 LQKENI. This CDR3 is 12 amino acids long. Trimming cost V 2 bases and J 7 bases, with 6 bases left between them. For the CDR3, the DNA is TGTGCCAGCTCACCAGAAAGTAATGAGCAGTTCTTC. Translation gives CASSPESNEQFF.

The chain recombines TRBV27 with TRBJ1-5, with 9 bases matching TRBD1. The CDR3 runs 17 residues. J lost 0 bases, V lost 4 bases, and 7 bases had no gene match. Germline CDR1 is MNHEY and CDR2 is SMNVEV (reference sequence). CDR3 nucleotides: TGTGCCAGCAGTTCCGGACAGGGGAGATATAGCAATCAGCCCCAGCATTTT. Protein: CASSSGQGRYSNQPQHF.

This chain joins TRBV19 and TRBJ1-2; D unresolved. Germline lookup yields CDR1 LNHDA and CDR2 SQIVND (reference sequence). CDR3 length: 15 amino acids. The germline V and J ends were trimmed by 1 base and 6 bases, with 15 bases remaining between them. The CDR3 nucleotides read TGTGCCAGTAGTATAGTTGTCCGTATGAGAGATGGCTACACCTTC. Translated: CASSIVVRMRDGYTF.

The rearrangement joins TRBV4-3 to TRBJ2-2; D may be TRBD1 (6 bases). CDR1 LGHNA and CDR2 YSLEER come from the germline V gene. There are 16 residues in the CDR3. Trimming removed 3 bases from V and 4 bases from J, with 15 bases in between. CDR3 residues: CASSHPQQGTTGELFF. CDR3 nucleotides: TGCGCCAGCAGCCACCCCCAGCAGGGGACCACCGGGGAGCTGTTTTTT.

V and J are TRBV3-1 and TRBJ1-2; D unresolved. V lost 3 bases, J lost 8 bases, and 13 bases lay in between. CDR3 length: 13 amino acids. CDR1 is LGHDT and CDR2 is YNNKEL in the germline V gene (reference sequence). CDR3 nucleotides: TGTGCCAGCAGCCATCCGTCGTCGTGGGGCTACACCTTC. Amino acids: CASSHPSSWGYTF.

The genes are TRBV2 and TRBJ1-1; the D is unclear. CDR1 and CDR2 (germline): SNHLY, FYNNEI. The CDR3 is 16 residues long. Between the trimmed V and J ends, which lost 7 bases and 3 bases, there was a span of 21 bases. The CDR3 DNA reads as TGTGCCAGCATCTCTAGCATTGGGTTGGGAGACACTGAAGCTTTCTTT. This encodes CASISSIGLGDTEAFF.

The V and J genes are TRBV2 and TRBJ2-1; D is perhaps TRBD2 (6 bases). Looked up from germline, CDR1 is SNHLY and CDR2 is FYNNEI. CDR3 length: 16 residues. V lost 8 bases, J lost 3 bases, and 20 bases lay in between. As DNA, the CDR3 is TGTGCCAGCGTGGGTGCCGGGACTCTACTCTACAATGAGCAGTTCTTC. Residues: CASVGAGTLLYNEQFF.

This chain joins TRBV7-9 and TRBJ1-4; 9 positions agree with TRBD1. J was trimmed by 7 bases and V by 4 bases; bases with no gene match: 4. The CDR3 is made up of 14 amino acids. The germline CDR1 and CDR2 sequences are SEHNR and FQNEAQ (reference sequence). The CDR3 region has the DNA TGTGCCAGCAGCTCGGAGGGACAGGGTGAAAAACTGTTTTTT. Residues: CASSSEGQGEKLFF.

V gene TRBV7-3 combines with J gene TRBJ2-1, with unresolved D. Germline V CDR1 and CDR2: SGHTA, FQGTGA. This CDR3 has 13 residues. Trimming took 5 bases from V and 6 from J, leaving 11 bases between them. The CDR3 bases are TGTGCCAGCAGCACCACCCCGGGCAATGAGCAGTTCTTC. Its protein is CASSTTPGNEQFF.

This chain connects TRBV15 to TRBJ1-4; TRBD1 matches at 9 bases. The germline V gene has CDR1 LNHNV and CDR2 YYDKDF (reference sequence). CDR3 length equals 15 residues. With 4 bases clipped from V and 5 bases from J, the junction kept 5 bases outside the gene matches. Here the CDR3 DNA reads TGTGCCACCAGCAAAGGGGACAGGGCAAATGAAAAACTGTTTTTT. This encodes CATSKGDRANEKLFF.

This clonotype was seen many times. The chain has TRBV7-8 and TRBJ1-1; D gene ambiguous. Germline CDR1 SGHVS, CDR2 FQNEAQ. The V end was cut by 1 base, the J end by 5 bases, with 8 bases between. This CDR3 is 13 amino acids long. The CDR3 region is CASSLEVGTEAFF. The CDR3 coding sequence is TGTGCCAGCAGCTTAGAGGTGGGGACTGAAGCTTTCTTT.

The chain links TRBV9 to TRBJ2-7, with 7 bases that match TRBD1. Unmatched junction bases numbered 7, after V lost 4 bases and J lost 0 bases. The CDR3 loop spans 15 amino acids. Per the germline V gene, CDR1 is SGDLS and CDR2 is YYNGEE. CDR3 sequence reads: CASSFRDSVSYEQYF. Written as DNA, the CDR3 is TGTGCCAGCAGCTTCCGGGACAGTGTCTCCTACGAGCAGTACTTC.

This clonotype was seen at least ten times. The chain has TRBV6-1 and TRBJ1-2; D gene ambiguous. Looked up from germline, CDR1 is MNHNS and CDR2 is SASEGT. V lost 0 bases and J 0 bases, leaving 20 bases between the germline ends. This CDR3 region has 19 residues. CDR3 DNA: TGTGCCAGCAGTGAAGCGCTTCATACGGCGTCCTACCCTAACTATGGCTACACCTTC. The encoded protein is CASSEALHTASYPNYGYTF.

The table lists this clonotype with a few counts. The chain joins TRBV7-9 to TRBJ1-2; possible D gene TRBD1, 5 bases. Germline V gene lookup returns CDR1 SEHNR and CDR2 FQNEAQ (reference sequence). Trimming took 1 base from V and 6 from J, leaving 12 bases between them. The CDR3 covers 14 residues. CDR3 sequence reads: CASSLEWQGNGYTF. The DNA of the CDR3 is TGTGCCAGCAGCTTAGAGTGGCAGGGAAATGGCTACACCTTC. Combining the CDR3 with reference TRBV7-9 and TRBJ1-2 gives the whole variable domain DTGVSQNPRHKITKRGQNVTFRCDPISEHNRLYWYRQTLGQGPEFLTYFQNEAQLEKSRLLSDRFSAERPKGSFSTLEIQRTEQGDSAMYLCASSLEWQGNGYTFGSGTRLTVV.

This clonotype came up many times. The chain joins TRBV7-6 to TRBJ2-2; 8 nucleotides match TRBD2. Trimming removed 4 bases from V and 4 bases from J; junction bases left unmatched: 2. CDR3 length: 14 amino acids. Per the germline V gene, CDR1 is SGHVS and CDR2 is FNYEAQ. The CDR3: CASSSGGFTGELFF. The CDR3 DNA reads as TGTGCCAGCAGCTCGGGGGGGTTCACCGGGGAGCTGTTTTTT.

Concerning this clonotype itself: A read error may produce the germline difference seen at one junction end. V is TRBV24-1 and J is TRBJ2-1; unclear D gene. The CDR3 has 12 amino acids. Germline values: CDR1 KGHDR, CDR2 SFDVKD. CDR3 region: CATSEAGNEQFF. In nucleotides, the CDR3 is TGTGCCACTAGTGAGGCAGGCAATGAGCAGTTCTTC.

J is TRBJ2-7 and V is TRBV6-2 or TRBV6-3, with D uncertain. V lost 6 bases and J lost 5, with 14 bases in between. Germline V CDR1 and CDR2: MNHEY, SVGEGT. CDR3 length: 13 amino acids. The CDR3 DNA follows: TGTGCCAGCAGCCTCCTTCGGTGGGACGAGCAGTACTTC. Its translation: CASSLLRWDEQYF.